What follows is one TCR beta chain and its context. Its target is not known. A multiplex PCR was run with 60 Vbeta primers and 13 Jbeta primers. Sequencing used immunoSEQ multiplex PCR; TCRdb keeps in-frame clones, though not all of them. The table shows some 180,000 clones, with about 9% occurring only once. In germline, CDR1 is SGHTS, CDR2 YDEGEE. V dropped 0 bases and J dropped 11 bases, with 12 bases sitting between them. The CDR3 covers 13 residues. This cohort consisted of healthy bone marrow donors. The sample is drawn from a study of cytomegalovirus exposure and HLA in healthy donors. Findings and caveats of the study: The productive fraction for most TCR beta V segments was about 87% or about 30% in an earlier analysis.

The receptor was isolated from a woman in her twenties or thirties in good health and CMV-seropositive. The chain couples TRBV5-8 to TRBJ2-1, with D possibly being TRBD2 (6 bases). The sample taken for sequencing was PBMCs. The CDR3 bases are TGTGCCAGCAGCTTGGGAGGAGGGAGCCAGCAGTTCTTC. Its translation is CASSLGGGSQQFF.